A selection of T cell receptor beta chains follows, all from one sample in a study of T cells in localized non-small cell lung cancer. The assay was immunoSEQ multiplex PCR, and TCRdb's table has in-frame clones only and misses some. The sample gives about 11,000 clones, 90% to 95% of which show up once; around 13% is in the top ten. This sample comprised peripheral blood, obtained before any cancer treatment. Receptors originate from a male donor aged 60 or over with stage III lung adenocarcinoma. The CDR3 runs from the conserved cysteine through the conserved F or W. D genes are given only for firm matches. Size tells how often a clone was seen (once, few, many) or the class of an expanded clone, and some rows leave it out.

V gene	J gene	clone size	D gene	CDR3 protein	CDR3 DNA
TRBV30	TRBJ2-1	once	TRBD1	CAWTGQGGEQFF	TGTGCCTGGACAGGACAGGGTGGTGAGCAGTTCTTC
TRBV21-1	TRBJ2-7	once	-	CASSSLEEQYF	TGTGCCAGCAGCTCTCTAGAGGAGCAGTACTTC
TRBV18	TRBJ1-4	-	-	CASSPRGTNEKLFF	TGTGCCAGCTCACCCCGAGGGACTAATGAAAAACTGTTTTTT
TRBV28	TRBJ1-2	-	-	CASSPGQLYGYTF	TGTGCCAGCAGTCCCGGACAGCTCTATGGCTACACCTTC
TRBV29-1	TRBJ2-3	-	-	CSVSRAPDTQYF	TGCAGCGTTTCCAGGGCTCCAGATACGCAGTATTTT
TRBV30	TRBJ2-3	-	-	CAWGDTDTQYF	TGTGCCTGGGGTGACACAGATACGCAGTATTTT
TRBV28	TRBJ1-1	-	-	CAIHEPRDTEAFF	TGTGCCATCCATGAACCCCGGGACACTGAAGCTTTCTTT
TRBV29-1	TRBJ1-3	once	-	CSVEQDMLRNTIYF	TGCAGCGTTGAGCAGGACATGCTGAGAAACACCATATATTTT
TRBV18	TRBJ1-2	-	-	CASSSQDNYGYTF	TGTGCCAGCTCATCCCAGGATAACTATGGCTACACCTTC
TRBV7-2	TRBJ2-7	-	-	CASSKPGLGPDYEQYF	TGTGCCAGCAGCAAACCTGGTCTGGGGCCAGACTACGAGCAGTACTTC
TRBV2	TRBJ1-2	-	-	CASRILVSGYTF	TGTGCCAGCAGGATTCTGGTGAGCGGCTACACCTTC
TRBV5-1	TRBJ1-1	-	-	CASSLGMSRNTEAFF	TGCGCCAGCAGCTTGGGTATGAGTCGGAACACTGAAGCTTTCTTT
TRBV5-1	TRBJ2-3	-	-	CASSLALTTDTQYF	TGCGCCAGCAGCTTGGCCCTAACCACAGATACGCAGTATTTT
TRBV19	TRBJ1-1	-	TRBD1	CASSPTRTGGEAFF	TGTGCCAGTAGTCCTACCCGGACAGGGGGAGAAGCTTTCTTT
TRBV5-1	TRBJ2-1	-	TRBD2	CASSFSGSTYNEQFF	TGCGCCAGCAGCTTTAGCGGGAGCACCTACAATGAGCAGTTCTTC
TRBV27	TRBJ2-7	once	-	CASSLSGGTYEQYF	TGTGCCAGCAGTTTATCGGGAGGAACCTACGAGCAGTACTTC
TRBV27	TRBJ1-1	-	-	CASRTVPGNTEAFF	TGTGCCAGCAGGACCGTCCCGGGGAACACTGAAGCTTTCTTT
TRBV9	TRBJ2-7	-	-	CASRRGSRYEQYF	TGTGCCAGCAGAAGGGGGTCTCGGTACGAGCAGTACTTC
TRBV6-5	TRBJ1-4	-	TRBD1	CASSQDRGFEKLFF	TGTGCCAGCAGTCAGGACAGGGGTTTTGAAAAACTGTTTTTT
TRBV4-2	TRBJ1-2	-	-	CASSQSNTGFYGYTF	TGTGCCAGCAGCCAATCAAATACAGGTTTCTATGGCTACACCTTC
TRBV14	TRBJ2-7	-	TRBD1	CASSQNRGGEQYF	TGTGCCAGCAGCCAAAACAGGGGTGGCGAGCAGTACTTC
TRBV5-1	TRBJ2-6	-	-	CASSLVSLTGANVLTF	TGCGCCAGCAGCTTGGTGAGCTTAACTGGGGCCAACGTCCTGACTTTC
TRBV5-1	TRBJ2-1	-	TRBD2	CASSFLAGGSYNEQFF	TGCGCCAGCAGCTTCTTAGCGGGAGGAAGCTACAATGAGCAGTTCTTC
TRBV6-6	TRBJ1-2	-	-	CASSRDQQRGAGYTF	TGTGCCAGCTCCCGGGACCAGCAAAGGGGAGCGGGCTACACCTTC
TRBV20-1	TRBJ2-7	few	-	CSASNGYEQYF	TGCAGTGCTAGTAATGGTTACGAGCAGTACTTC
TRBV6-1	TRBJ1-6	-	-	CASSEAIKIISSSYNSPLHF	TGTGCCAGCAGTGAAGCCATAAAAATAATCTCAAGCTCCTATAATTCACCCCTCCACTTT
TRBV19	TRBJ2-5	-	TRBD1	CASSKGTDRGQETQYF	TGTGCCAGTAGTAAGGGAACAGACAGGGGGCAAGAGACCCAGTACTTC
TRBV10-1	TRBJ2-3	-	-	CASSENWDTQYF	TGCGCCAGCAGTGAGAATTGGGATACGCAGTATTTT
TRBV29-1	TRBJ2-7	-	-	CSVWWGDEQYF	TGCAGCGTTTGGTGGGGGGACGAGCAGTACTTC
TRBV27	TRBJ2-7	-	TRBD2	CASSLRLAGPYEQYF	TGTGCCAGCAGTTTAAGACTAGCGGGCCCCTACGAGCAGTACTTC
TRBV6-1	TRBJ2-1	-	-	CASRPGDPYNEQFF	TGTGCCAGCAGACCAGGGGACCCCTACAATGAGCAGTTCTTC
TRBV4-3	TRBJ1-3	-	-	CASSPDGNTIYF	TGCGCCAGCAGCCCAGACGGGAACACCATATATTTT
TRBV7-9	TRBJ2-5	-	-	CASSRGVQETQYF	TGTGCCAGCAGCCGAGGGGTCCAAGAGACCCAGTACTTC
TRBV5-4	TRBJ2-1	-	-	CASSSLGLSYNEQFF	TGTGCCAGCAGCTCTTTGGGGCTTTCCTACAATGAGCAGTTCTTC
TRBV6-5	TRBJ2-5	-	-	CASTLAAQETQYF	TGTGCCAGCACCCTCGCCGCCCAAGAGACCCAGTACTTC
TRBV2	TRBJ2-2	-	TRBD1	CASSVGQAGELFF	TGTGCCAGCAGTGTCGGACAGGCGGGGGAGCTGTTTTTT
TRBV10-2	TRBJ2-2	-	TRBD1	CASTMKGQGANTGELFF	TGCGCCAGCACAATGAAAGGACAGGGGGCGAACACCGGGGAGCTGTTTTTT
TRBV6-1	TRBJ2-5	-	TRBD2	CASSGRWGLDLSGETQYF	TGTGCCAGCAGTGGACGCTGGGGACTAGATCTCAGTGGAGAGACCCAGTACTTC
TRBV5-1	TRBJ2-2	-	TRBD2	CASGEASGRTGELFF	TGCGCCAGCGGGGAAGCTAGCGGGAGGACCGGGGAGCTGTTTTTT
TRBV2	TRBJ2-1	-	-	CASSRTAYNEQFF	TGTGCCAGCAGTAGGACTGCCTACAATGAGCAGTTCTTC
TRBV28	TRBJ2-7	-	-	CASIGNSYEQYF	TGTGCCAGCATAGGGAACTCCTACGAGCAGTACTTC
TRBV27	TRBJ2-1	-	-	CASSPLTGVNEQFF	TGTGCCAGCAGTCCCCTCACTGGAGTCAATGAGCAGTTCTTC
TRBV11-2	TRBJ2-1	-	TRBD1	CASSLDGGTGGHEQFF	TGTGCCAGCAGCTTAGATGGGGGGACAGGAGGGCATGAGCAGTTCTTC